The 21 T cell receptor beta chains below come from one sample, sequenced in a study of siplizumab effects on memory and regulatory T cells. Assay: immunoSEQ multiplex PCR; the TCRdb copy retains only in-frame clones and omits some. Of some 100,000 clones in the sample, about 94% were seen once. Sequences were obtained from non-Treg CD4+ T cells sorted from blood. The receptors here all came from a human donor in good health.

The CDR3 sequence: CASSLETANEKLFF. The CDR3 region has the DNA TGTGCCAGCAGCTTAGAGACAGCTAATGAAAAACTGTTTTTT. The chain is built from TRBV7-9 and TRBJ1-4; possible D gene TRBD1, 5 bases. CDR3 length: 14 amino acids. The germline gives CDR1 SEHNR, CDR2 FQNEAQ (reference sequence). The V and J ends lost 1 base and 3 bases respectively, with 6 bases between them.

CDR3 residues: CASSQDTNSQDYEKLFF. In DNA form, the CDR3 reads TGTGCCAGCAGCCAAGATACTAATTCGCAGGACTATGAAAAACTGTTTTTT. The gene calls are TRBV4-2 and TRBJ1-4; D unresolved. CDR3 size: 17 residues. V was trimmed by 0 bases and J by 6 bases, leaving 17 bases between them. From germline, CDR1 is LGHNA and CDR2 YNFKEQ.

The chain carries TRBV30 and TRBJ2-1; 9 bases are a match to TRBD1. V was pared by 3 bases and J by 7 bases, with 10 bases of the junction left unmatched. CDR1 GTSNPN and CDR2 SVGIG come from the germline V gene (reference sequence). The CDR3 extends over 15 amino acids. CDR3 residues: CAWSATGGLKNEQFF. CDR3 coding DNA: TGTGCCTGGAGCGCTACAGGGGGCTTGAAGAATGAGCAGTTCTTC.

In this sample, this clone turned up once. The chain links TRBV5-1 to TRBJ1-4; TRBD1 is a possible D gene (5 bases). The CDR3 is 15 residues long. Deletions cut 0 bases from V and 3 bases from J, with 9 bases between. CDR1 is SGHRS and CDR2 is YFSETQ in the germline V gene. The CDR3 DNA sequence: TGCGCCAGCAGCTTGGGGGGGAGGTCTAATGAAAAACTGTTTTTT. Protein sequence: CASSLGGRSNEKLFF.

This chain connects TRBV6-5 to TRBJ2-3, with D perhaps TRBD1 (6 bases). Per the germline V gene, CDR1 is MNHEY and CDR2 is SVGAGI. The germline V and J ends were trimmed by 0 bases and 7 bases, with 14 bases remaining between them. The CDR3 consists of 15 residues. The CDR3 coding sequence is TGTGCCAGCAGTTACTCGTTTCAGGGGACGAATACGCAGTATTTT. It encodes CASSYSFQGTNTQYF.

This sequence joins TRBV5-4 and TRBJ2-7; TRBD2 agrees at 12 bases. Germline V gene sequence: CDR1 SGHNT, CDR2 YYREEE (reference sequence). The CDR3 runs 13 residues. The junction had 2 bases not matched to a gene; V was cut back by 4 bases and J by 6 bases. CDR3 residues: CASSTGLAGEQYF. CDR3 coding DNA: TGTGCCAGCAGCACGGGACTAGCGGGCGAGCAGTACTTC. The variable domain in full, completed from reference TRBV5-4 and TRBJ2-7, reads ETGVTQSPTHLIKTRGQQVTLRCSSQSGHNTVSWYQQALGQGPQFIFQYYREEENGRGNFPPRFSGLQFPNYSSELNVNALELDDSALYLCASSTGLAGEQYFGPGTRLTVT.

The V call is TRBV2, the J call TRBJ1-2, with a weak D call TRBD1 (5 bases). CDR1 is SNHLY, CDR2 FYNNEI, per germline. V was cut by 4 bases and J by 8 bases, with 20 bases left in between. This CDR3 is 15 amino acids long. The CDR3 nucleotides read TGTGCCAGCAGTGTAGACAGCTCTGGATCTGGAGGCTACACCTTC. Protein: CASSVDSSGSGGYTF.

The CDR3 DNA reads as TGTGCCAGCATCCGGGACGGATACAATCAGCCCCAGCATTTT. Translated: CASIRDGYNQPQHF. This chain connects TRBV28 to TRBJ1-5; D might be TRBD1 (5 bases). The CDR3 has 14 residues. V shed 7 bases and J shed 3 bases, with 13 bases lying between them. Germline V CDR1 and CDR2: MDHEN, SYDVKM.

This clone appeared a single time. V usage is TRBV7-3 and J usage is TRBJ2-1; D is undetermined. The V gene's germline CDR1 is SGHTA and CDR2 FQGTGA. Trimming pared 2 bases from V and 8 bases from J, leaving 7 bases between. CDR3 length equals 12 residues. The CDR3 bases are TGTGCCAGCAGCTTAGGTTCGGATGAGCAGTTCTTC. It specifies CASSLGSDEQFF.

The count of this clone is one. This chain uses TRBV5-1 with TRBJ2-3; 7 bases are shared with TRBD2. Germline V gives CDR1 SGHRS, CDR2 YFSETQ. The CDR3 runs 15 residues. The V segment lost 4 bases and the J segment 0 bases; nucleotides outside the gene matches: 5. CDR3 nucleotide sequence: TGCGCCAGCAGCCGGATTAGCGGGAGCACAGATACGCAGTATTTT. Amino acids: CASSRISGSTDTQYF.

This rearrangement joins TRBV19 to TRBJ2-1, with TRBD2 identical over 9 bases. J was trimmed by 9 bases and V by 10 bases; bases with no gene match: 13. The CDR3 is 14 amino acids. Germline V lookup: CDR1 LNHDA, CDR2 SQIVND (reference sequence). CDR3 in amino acids: CATRTGLATLEQFF. The CDR3 bases are TGTGCCACACGAACGGGACTAGCAACCCTTGAGCAGTTCTTC.

The V gene is TRBV5-6, the J gene TRBJ1-2; the D gene is possibly TRBD1 (5 bases). V lost 1 base, J lost 11 bases, and 27 bases lay in between. The CDR3 contains 17 residues. Germline CDR1 is SGHDT and CDR2 is YYEEEE. This CDR3 is CASSLRPVGRAIGGYTF. CDR3 bases: TGTGCCAGCAGCTTGCGGCCGGTTGGCAGGGCAATCGGGGGGTACACCTTC.

The chain combines TRBV5-1 with TRBJ2-3, with TRBD2 identical over 7 bases. The CDR3 has 13 residues. Trimming cost V 4 bases and J 6 bases; bases outside gene matches: 5. Germline V gene lookup returns CDR1 SGHRS and CDR2 YFSETQ. The CDR3 DNA is TGCGCCAGCAGCGCGGGAGCGTCGGATACGCAGTATTTT. Protein sequence: CASSAGASDTQYF.

The V gene is TRBV27, the J gene TRBJ2-1, with 12 bases lining up with TRBD2. The V gene end was trimmed by 5 bases and the J gene end by 10 bases; junction bases not matched to a gene: 9. The CDR3 totals 15 residues. CDR1 is MNHEY, CDR2 SMNVEV, per germline (reference sequence). CDR3 nucleotides: TGTGCCAGCAGTCTAAGACTAGCGGGAGTGGGGGAGCAGTTCTTC. Amino acids: CASSLRLAGVGEQFF.

The chain is built from TRBV7-2 and TRBJ2-3, with no clear D. V lost 4 bases, J lost 8 bases, and 16 bases lay in between. CDR1 SGHTA and CDR2 FQGNSA come from the germline V gene. CDR3 length equals 14 residues. The CDR3 spells CASSSPRVLVTQYF. As DNA, the CDR3 is TGTGCCAGCAGCTCCCCCCGGGTTCTAGTTACGCAGTATTTT.

The chain uses TRBV5-1 and TRBJ2-5; D remains ambiguous. This CDR3 is built from 11 residues. CDR1 is SGHRS and CDR2 is YFSETQ in the germline V gene. Trimming took 2 bases from V and 7 from J, leaving 6 bases between them. CDR3 sequence reads: CASSLEVTQYF. In nucleotides, the CDR3 is TGCGCCAGCAGCTTAGAGGTGACCCAGTACTTC.

The chain links TRBV28 to TRBJ1-4, with D possibly being TRBD1 (5 bases). Germline V gene data show CDR1 as MDHEN and CDR2 as SYDVKM. Trimming left V 4 bases short and J 5 bases short, with 11 bases between. The CDR3 extends over 14 amino acids. CDR3 nucleotides: TGTGCCAGCAGTTCTCCAGGGAGGAATGAAAAACTGTTTTTT. Translated, it gives CASSSPGRNEKLFF.

The chain uses TRBV11-2 and TRBJ1-1; possibly TRBD1 for D (6 bases). V shed 7 bases and J shed 1 base, with 16 bases lying between them. Germline V lookup: CDR1 SGHAT, CDR2 FQNNGV. The CDR3 is 15 amino acids. The CDR3 loop reads CASKGLRDKNTEAFF. In nucleotides, the CDR3 is TGTGCCAGCAAGGGACTCAGGGACAAGAACACTGAAGCTTTCTTT.

The chain is built from TRBV11-2 and TRBJ1-1; D unclear. V lost 2 bases to trimming and J lost 7 bases, with 8 bases between them. The CDR3 has 12 residues. Per germline, CDR1 SGHAT and CDR2 FQNNGV. The CDR3 loop is CASSLYGIEAFF. CDR3 sequence (DNA): TGTGCCAGCAGCTTATACGGGATTGAAGCTTTCTTT.

This sequence joins TRBV5-1 and TRBJ2-7; 9 nucleotides match TRBD2. CDR1 is SGHRS, CDR2 YFSETQ, per germline. Unmatched junction bases numbered 14, after V lost 0 bases and J lost 4 bases. The CDR3 is 18 residues long. The CDR3 DNA is TGCGCCAGCAGCTTGGCCGTGGAGTGGCGGGAGGGCTCGTACGAGCAGTACTTC. This codes for CASSLAVEWREGSYEQYF.

The chain links TRBV29-1 to TRBJ2-3; no firm D call. V lost 4 bases to trimming and J lost 6 bases, with 8 bases between them. CDR3 length: 11 amino acids. Germline V gives CDR1 SQVTM, CDR2 ANQGSEA. The CDR3 coding sequence is TGCAGCGTTGGGAATCGGGATACGCAGTATTTT. It yields the protein CSVGNRDTQYF.